This T cell receptor (beta chain) is drawn from a study of OX40 agonist ivuxolimab in advanced cancers. This table comes from immunoSEQ multiplex PCR, and its TCRdb copy is limited to in-frame clones, with some not included. The table lists over 40,000 clones, 86% of them singletons. CDR1 is MNHEY, CDR2 SMNVEV, per germline (reference sequence). This CDR3 region has 15 residues. The V and J ends lost 5 bases and 7 bases, in that order; junction bases with no gene match: 7. This material consisted of CD4+ or CD8+ T cells sorted from blood, taken in a trial of the OX40 agonist ivuxolimab. V usage is TRBV27 and J usage is TRBJ1-6; 8 bases fit TRBD1. The TCR originated in an adult with an advanced solid tumor such as melanoma, head and neck, liver or kidney cancer. The CDR3 is CASSPRDRLNSPLHF. Written as DNA, the CDR3 is TGTGCCAGCAGTCCCAGGGACAGGTTAAATTCACCCCTCCACTTT.